This entry concerns a single T cell receptor beta chain. Its antigen is not identified. The data derive from a study of vaccination and CD4 T cells after COVID-19. Treatment defined: approximately nine-day PBMC culture with coronavirus spike peptide pools or control peptides (ViraFEST assay). CD4+ T cells that had been cultured provided DNA sequenced with the Oncomine TCR Beta short-read assay. TCRdb used MiXCR to reprocess the PCR reads, holding one entry per CDR3 protein. The repertoire holds about 21,000 distinct CDR3 sequences, with approximately 40% as singletons. Source: CD4+ T cells from blood, cultured in vitro, taken after SARS-CoV-2 vaccination. The receptor comes from a human donor who had recovered from COVID-19.

The DNA of the CDR3 is TGTGCCAGCCTCCGGGGGGCCGGATCGGGGTGGACCCAGTACTTC. Translation gives CASLRGAGSGWTQYF. V and J are TRBV6-2 or TRBV6-3 and TRBJ2-5; D possibly corresponds to TRBD2 (7 bases). V was trimmed by 8 bases and J by 7 bases, leaving 23 bases between them. The CDR3 has 15 amino acids. Germline V gene data show CDR1 as MNHEY and CDR2 as SVGEGT.